One T cell receptor beta chain is described in this entry. Its specificity is unknown. The data belong to a study of graft-versus-host responses after intestinal transplantation. On the study more broadly: Once they had received anti-thymocyte globulin induction, all recipients took tacrolimus and steroids for three to four years. Study observations and caveats: Ileal or blood samples showed some GvH clones first, and such clones were also found in recipient marrow. Allografts of one patient group, those with graft-donor T cell macrochimerism, had high graft-versus-host to host-versus-graft clonal ratios. Early after transplant, HvG clones declined as circulating GvH clones peaked.

Germline V CDR1 and CDR2: MGHRA, YSYEKL. The ends lost 6 bases at V and 6 bases at J; junction bases unmatched: 10. This CDR3 has 15 residues. Profiled with immunoSEQ multiplex PCR; TCRdb holds only in-frame clones, not every one. The sample includes 80,000 to 100,000 clones, roughly 92% of them seen just once. The sample consisted of unstimulated CD4+ T cells sorted from spleen or lymph node cells, taken before intestinal transplant. The clonotype originates from a human donor who received an intestinal transplant. The genes are TRBV4-1 and TRBJ1-4, with 7 bases fitting TRBD1. This CDR3 is CASRTLGTADEKLFF. CDR3 sequence (DNA): TGCGCCAGCAGGACTCTCGGGACAGCTGATGAAAAACTGTTTTTT.